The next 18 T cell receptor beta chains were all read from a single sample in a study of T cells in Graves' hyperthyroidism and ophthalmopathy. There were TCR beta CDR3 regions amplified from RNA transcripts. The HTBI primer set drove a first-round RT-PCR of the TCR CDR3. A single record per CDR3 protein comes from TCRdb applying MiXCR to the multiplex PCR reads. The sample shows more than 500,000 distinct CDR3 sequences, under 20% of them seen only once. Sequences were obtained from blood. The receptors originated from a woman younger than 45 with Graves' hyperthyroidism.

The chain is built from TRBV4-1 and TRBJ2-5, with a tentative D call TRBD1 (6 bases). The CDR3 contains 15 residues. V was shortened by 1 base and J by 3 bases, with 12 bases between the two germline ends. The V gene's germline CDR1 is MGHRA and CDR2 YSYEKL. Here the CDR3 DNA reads TGCGCCAGCAGCCAAGGGACAGCAACAAAAGAGACCCAGTACTTC. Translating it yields CASSQGTATKETQYF.

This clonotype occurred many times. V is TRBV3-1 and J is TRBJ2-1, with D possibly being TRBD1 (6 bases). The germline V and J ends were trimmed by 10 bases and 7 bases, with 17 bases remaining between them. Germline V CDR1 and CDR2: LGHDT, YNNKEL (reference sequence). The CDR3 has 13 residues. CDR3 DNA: TGTGCCACGATCCACAGGGAGAGGAATGAGCAGTTCTTC. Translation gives CATIHRERNEQFF.

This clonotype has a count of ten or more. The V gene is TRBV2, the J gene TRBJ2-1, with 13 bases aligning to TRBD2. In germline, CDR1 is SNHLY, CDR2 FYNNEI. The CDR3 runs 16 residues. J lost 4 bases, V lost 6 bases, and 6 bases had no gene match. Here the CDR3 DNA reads TGTGCCAGCAGCGGACTAGCGGGAGTCTGGTACAATGAGCAGTTCTTC. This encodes CASSGLAGVWYNEQFF.

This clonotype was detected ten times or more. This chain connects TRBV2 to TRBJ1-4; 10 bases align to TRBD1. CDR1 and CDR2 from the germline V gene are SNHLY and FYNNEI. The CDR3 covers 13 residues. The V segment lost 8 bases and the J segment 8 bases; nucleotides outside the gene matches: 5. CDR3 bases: TGTGCCAGCTCGGGACAGGGGAGGGAAAAACTGTTTTTT. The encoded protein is CASSGQGREKLFF.

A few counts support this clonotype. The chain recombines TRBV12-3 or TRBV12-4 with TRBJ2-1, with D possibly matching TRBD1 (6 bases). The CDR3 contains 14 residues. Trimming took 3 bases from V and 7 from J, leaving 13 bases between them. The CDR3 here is CASSLLQGGNEQFF. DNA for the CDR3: TGTGCCAGCAGTTTGCTACAGGGTGGTAATGAGCAGTTCTTC.

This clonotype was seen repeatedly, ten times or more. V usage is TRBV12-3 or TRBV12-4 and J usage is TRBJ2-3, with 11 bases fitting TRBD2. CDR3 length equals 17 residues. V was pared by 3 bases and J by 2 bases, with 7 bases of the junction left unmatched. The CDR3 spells CASSFPSLAGVTDTQYF. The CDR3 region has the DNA TGTGCCAGCAGTTTCCCCTCACTAGCGGGAGTCACAGATACGCAGTATTTT.

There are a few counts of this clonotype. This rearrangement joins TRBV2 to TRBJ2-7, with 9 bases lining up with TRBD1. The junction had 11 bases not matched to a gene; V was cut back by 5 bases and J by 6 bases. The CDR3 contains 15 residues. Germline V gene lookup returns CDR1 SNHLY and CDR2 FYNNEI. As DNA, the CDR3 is TGTGCCAGCAGTCCTCCGGGACAGGGCCCGTCCGAGCAGTACTTC. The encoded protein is CASSPPGQGPSEQYF.

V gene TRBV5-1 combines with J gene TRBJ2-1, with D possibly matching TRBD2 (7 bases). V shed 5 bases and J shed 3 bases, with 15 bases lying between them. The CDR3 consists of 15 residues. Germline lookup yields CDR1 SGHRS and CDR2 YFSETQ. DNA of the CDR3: TGCGCCAGCAGTCGGGGGGCCGGCATCTACAATGAGCAGTTCTTC. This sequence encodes CASSRGAGIYNEQFF.

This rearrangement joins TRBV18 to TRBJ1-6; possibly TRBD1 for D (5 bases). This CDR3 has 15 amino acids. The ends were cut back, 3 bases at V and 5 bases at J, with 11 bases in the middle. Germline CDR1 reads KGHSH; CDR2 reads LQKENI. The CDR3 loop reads CASSPLTADNSPLHF. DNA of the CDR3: TGTGCCAGCTCACCTTTGACAGCCGATAATTCACCCCTCCACTTT.

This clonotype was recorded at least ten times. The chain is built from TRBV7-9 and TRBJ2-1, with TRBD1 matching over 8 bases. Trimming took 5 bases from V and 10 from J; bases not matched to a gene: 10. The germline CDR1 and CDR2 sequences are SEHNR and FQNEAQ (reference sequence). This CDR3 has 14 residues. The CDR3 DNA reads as TGTGCCAGCAGCCCCCGGACAGGGTTCGAGGAGCAGTTCTTC. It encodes CASSPRTGFEEQFF.

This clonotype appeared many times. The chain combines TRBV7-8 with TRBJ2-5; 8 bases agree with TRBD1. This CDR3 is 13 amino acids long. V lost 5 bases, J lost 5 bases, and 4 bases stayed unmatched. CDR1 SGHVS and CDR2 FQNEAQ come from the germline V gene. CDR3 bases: TGTGCCAGCAGCCGGACAGGGACCGAGACCCAGTACTTC. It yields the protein CASSRTGTETQYF.

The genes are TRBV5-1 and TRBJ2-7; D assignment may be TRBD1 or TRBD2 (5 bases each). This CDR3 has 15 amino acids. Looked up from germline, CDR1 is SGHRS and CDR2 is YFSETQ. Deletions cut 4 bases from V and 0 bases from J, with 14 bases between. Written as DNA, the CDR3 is TGCGCCAGCAGCCAAACCGGGACCGACTCCTACGAGCAGTACTTC. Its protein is CASSQTGTDSYEQYF. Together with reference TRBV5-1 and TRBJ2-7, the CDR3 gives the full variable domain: KAGVTQTPRYLIKTRGQQVTLSCSPISGHRSVSWYQQTPGQGLQFLFEYFSETQRNKGNFPGRFSGRQFSNSRSEMNVSTLELGDSALYLCASSQTGTDSYEQYFGPGTRLTVT.

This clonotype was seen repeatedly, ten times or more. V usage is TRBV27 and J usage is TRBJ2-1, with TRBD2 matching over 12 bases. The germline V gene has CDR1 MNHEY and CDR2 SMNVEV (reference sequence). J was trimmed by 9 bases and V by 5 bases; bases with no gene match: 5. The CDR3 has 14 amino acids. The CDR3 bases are TGTGCCAGCAGTACCCGGACTAGCGGGACTGAGCAGTTCTTC. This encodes CASSTRTSGTEQFF.

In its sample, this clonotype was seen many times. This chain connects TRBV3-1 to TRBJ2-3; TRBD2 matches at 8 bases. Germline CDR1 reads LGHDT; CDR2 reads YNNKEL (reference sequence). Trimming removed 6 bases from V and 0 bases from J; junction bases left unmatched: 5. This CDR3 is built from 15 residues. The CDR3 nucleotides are TGTGCCAGCAGACCAGCGGGAGAGAGCACAGATACGCAGTATTTT. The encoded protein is CASRPAGESTDTQYF.

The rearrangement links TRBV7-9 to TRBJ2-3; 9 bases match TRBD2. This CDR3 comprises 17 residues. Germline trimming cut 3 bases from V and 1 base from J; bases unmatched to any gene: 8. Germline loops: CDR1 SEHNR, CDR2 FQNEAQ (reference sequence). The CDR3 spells CASSFSGGLVGTDTQYF. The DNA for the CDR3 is TGTGCCAGCAGCTTTAGCGGGGGCCTTGTGGGCACAGATACGCAGTATTTT. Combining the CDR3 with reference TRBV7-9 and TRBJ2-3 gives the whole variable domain DTGVSQNPRHKITKRGQNVTFRCDPISEHNRLYWYRQTLGQGPEFLTYFQNEAQLEKSRLLSDRFSAERPKGSFSTLEIQRTEQGDSAMYLCASSFSGGLVGTDTQYFGPGTRLTVL.

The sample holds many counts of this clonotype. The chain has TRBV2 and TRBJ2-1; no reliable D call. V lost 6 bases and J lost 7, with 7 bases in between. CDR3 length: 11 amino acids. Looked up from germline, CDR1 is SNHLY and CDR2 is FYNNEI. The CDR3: CASRARNEQFF. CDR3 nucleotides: TGTGCCAGCAGGGCTCGGAATGAGCAGTTCTTC. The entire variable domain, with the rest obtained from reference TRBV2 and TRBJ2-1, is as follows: EPEVTQTPSHQVTQMGQEVILRCVPISNHLYFYWYRQILGQKVEFLVSFYNNEISEKSEIFDDQFSVERPDGSNFTLKIRSTKLEDSAMYFCASRARNEQFFGPGTRLTVL.

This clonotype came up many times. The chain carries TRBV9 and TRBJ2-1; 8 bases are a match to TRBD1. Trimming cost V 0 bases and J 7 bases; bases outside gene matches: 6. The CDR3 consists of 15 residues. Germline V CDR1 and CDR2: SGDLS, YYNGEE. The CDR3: CASSVVSGGLNEQFF. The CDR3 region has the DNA TGTGCCAGCAGCGTAGTGTCAGGGGGCTTGAATGAGCAGTTCTTC.

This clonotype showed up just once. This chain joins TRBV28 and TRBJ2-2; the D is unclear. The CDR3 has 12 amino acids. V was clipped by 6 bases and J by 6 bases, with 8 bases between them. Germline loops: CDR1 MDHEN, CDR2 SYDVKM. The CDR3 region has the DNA TGTGCCAGCAGGGGCGAGGCCGGGGAGCTGTTTTTT. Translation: CASRGEAGELFF.